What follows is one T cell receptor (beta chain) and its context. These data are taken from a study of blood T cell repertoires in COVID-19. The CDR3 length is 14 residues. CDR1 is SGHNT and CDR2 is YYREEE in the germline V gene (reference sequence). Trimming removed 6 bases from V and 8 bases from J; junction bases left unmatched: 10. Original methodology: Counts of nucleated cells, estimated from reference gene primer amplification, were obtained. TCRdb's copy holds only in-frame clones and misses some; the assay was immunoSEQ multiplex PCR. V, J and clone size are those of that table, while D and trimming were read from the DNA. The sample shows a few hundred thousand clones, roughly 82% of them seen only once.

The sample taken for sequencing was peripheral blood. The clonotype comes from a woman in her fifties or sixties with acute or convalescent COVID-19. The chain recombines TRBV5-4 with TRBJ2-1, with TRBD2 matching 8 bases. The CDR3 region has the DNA TGTGCCAGCAACGTAGCGGGAAGCAGGGATGAGCAGTTCTTC. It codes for CASNVAGSRDEQFF.